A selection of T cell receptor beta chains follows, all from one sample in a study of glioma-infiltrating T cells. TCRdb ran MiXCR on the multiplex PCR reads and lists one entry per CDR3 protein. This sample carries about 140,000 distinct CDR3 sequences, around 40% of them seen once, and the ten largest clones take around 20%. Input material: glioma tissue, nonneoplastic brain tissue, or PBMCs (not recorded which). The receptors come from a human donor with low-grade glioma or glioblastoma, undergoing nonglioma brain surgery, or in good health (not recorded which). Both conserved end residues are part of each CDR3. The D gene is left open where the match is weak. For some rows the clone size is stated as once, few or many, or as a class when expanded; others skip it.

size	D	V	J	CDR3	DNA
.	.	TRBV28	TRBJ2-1	CASSLPASVRFF	TGTGCCAGCAGTTTGCCCGCTTCGGTCAGGTTCTTC
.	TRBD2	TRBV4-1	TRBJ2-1	CASSQVAILAGYNEQFF	TGCGCCAGCAGCCAAGTAGCTATACTAGCGGGGTACAATGAGCAGTTCTTC
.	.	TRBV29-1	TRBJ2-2	CSVTGTMNTGELFF	TGCAGCGTTACCGGGACAATGAACACCGGGGAGCTGTTTTTT
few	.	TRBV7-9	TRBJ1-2	CASTGTLNYGYTF	TGTGCCAGCACCGGCACACTTAACTATGGCTACACCTTC
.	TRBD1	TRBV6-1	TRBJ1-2	CASSDIQGDYGYTF	TGTGCCAGCAGTGATATACAGGGGGACTATGGCTACACCTTC
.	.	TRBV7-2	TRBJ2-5	CASSVVASELHRETQYF	TGTGCCAGCAGTGTTGTGGCGAGCGAGCTGCACCGGGAGACCCAGTACTTC
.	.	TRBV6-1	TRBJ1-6	CASSLYGGNSPLHF	TGTGCCAGCAGCCTCTACGGGGGGAATTCACCCCTCCACTTT
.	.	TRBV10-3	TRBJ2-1	CAISESQLSSYNEQFF	TGTGCCATCAGTGAGTCCCAACTAAGCTCCTACAATGAGCAGTTCTTC
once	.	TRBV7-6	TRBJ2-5	CASIREVFDETQYF	TGTGCCAGCATCCGAGAGGTTTTTGACGAGACCCAGTACTTC
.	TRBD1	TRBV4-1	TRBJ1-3	CASSRQGLVLAGNNIYF	TGCGCCAGCAGTCGACAGGGTTTAGTGCTTGCTGGAAACAACATATATTTT
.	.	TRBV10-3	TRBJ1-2	CAISTGRYGYTF	TGTGCCATCAGCACAGGGAGGTATGGCTACACCTTC
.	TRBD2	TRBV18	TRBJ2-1	CASSPPGSGPFYNEQFF	TGTGCCAGCTCACCACCGGGTAGCGGGCCATTTTACAATGAGCAGTTCTTC
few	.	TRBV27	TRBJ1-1	CASSPGLLNTEAFF	TGTGCCAGCAGCCCGGGACTTCTGAACACTGAAGCTTTCTTT
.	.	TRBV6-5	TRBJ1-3	CASSPSPYLQGRDTIYF	TGTGCCAGCAGTCCGTCCCCATACCTTCAGGGGAGGGACACCATATATTTT
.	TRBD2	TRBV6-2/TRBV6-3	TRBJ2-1	CASRNGLAGVNEQFF	TGTGCCAGCAGAAACGGACTAGCGGGAGTAAATGAGCAGTTCTTC
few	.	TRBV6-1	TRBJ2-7	CASSEAPGTYEQYF	TGTGCCAGCAGTGAAGCTCCGGGTACCTACGAGCAGTACTTC
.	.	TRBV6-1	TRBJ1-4	CASSLRKGRPNEKLFF	TGTGCCAGCAGTTTAAGAAAGGGACGACCTAATGAAAAACTGTTTTTT
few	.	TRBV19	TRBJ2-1	CASSIGRSNEQFF	TGTGCCAGTAGTATAGGCCGATCCAATGAGCAGTTCTTC
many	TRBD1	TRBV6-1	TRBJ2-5	CASSTQGQGVETQYF	TGTGCCAGCAGTACCCAGGGACAGGGGGTAGAGACCCAGTACTTC
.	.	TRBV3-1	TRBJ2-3	CASSQGGKGGYTDTQYF	TGTGCCAGCAGCCAAGGGGGTAAGGGGGGGTACACAGATACGCAGTATTTT
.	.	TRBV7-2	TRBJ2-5	CASSLGLGGIDQYF	TGTGCCAGCAGCTTAGGACTAGGGGGGATTGACCAGTACTTC
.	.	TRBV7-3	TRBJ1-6	CASSSGVNSPLHF	TGTGCCAGCAGTTCAGGGGTTAATTCACCCCTCCACTTT
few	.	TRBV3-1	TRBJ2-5	CASSQDLEWQYF	TGTGCCAGCAGCCAAGATCTTGAGTGGCAGTACTTC
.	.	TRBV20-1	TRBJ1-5	CSASHGAASNQPQHF	TGCAGTGCTAGCCATGGGGCAGCTAGCAATCAGCCCCAGCATTTT
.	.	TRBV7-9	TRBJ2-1	CASSLAPQPQFF	TGTGCCAGCAGCTTAGCTCCCCAGCCTCAGTTCTTC
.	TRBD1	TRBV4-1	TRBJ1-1	CASSQDRGSFTEAFF	TGCGCCAGCAGCCAGGACAGGGGATCGTTCACTGAAGCTTTCTTT
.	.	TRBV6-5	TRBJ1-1	CASSSPRGGHSTEAFF	TGTGCCAGCAGTTCCCCCCGAGGGGGACACAGCACTGAAGCTTTCTTT
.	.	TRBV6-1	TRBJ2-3	CASSDAGRADTQYF	TGCGCCAGCAGTGATGCGGGGCGTGCAGATACGCAGTATTTT
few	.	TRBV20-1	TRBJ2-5	CSALRFDSVQKTQYF	TGCAGTGCTTTAAGATTTGATAGCGTCCAAAAGACCCAGTACTTC
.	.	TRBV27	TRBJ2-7	CASSLIPSQSTKQYF	TGTGCCAGCAGTTTAATCCCCTCCCAATCTACGAAGCAGTACTTC
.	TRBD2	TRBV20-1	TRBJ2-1	CSARDRAGASYNEQFF	TGCAGTGCTAGAGATCGAGCGGGGGCTTCCTACAATGAGCAGTTCTTC
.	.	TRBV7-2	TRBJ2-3	CASSSNSGTGDTQYF	TGTGCCAGCAGTTCAAATAGCGGGACAGGCGATACGCAGTATTTT
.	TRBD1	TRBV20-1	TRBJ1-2	CSANPTGKSGYTF	TGCAGTGCAAATCCGACAGGGAAGTCGGGCTACACCTTC
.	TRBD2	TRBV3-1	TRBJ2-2	CASSQEGHSGGTGELFF	TGTGCCAGCAGCCAAGAAGGGCACAGCGGGGGCACCGGGGAGCTGTTTTTT
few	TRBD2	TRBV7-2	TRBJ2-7	CASSPGTSGNEQYF	TGTGCCAGCAGCCCCGGGACTAGCGGGAACGAGCAGTACTTC